This T cell receptor (beta chain) was obtained from a study of beta chain features in type 1 diabetes. Overall study context: The examined sorted cells totaled fewer than 140 million across samples. Study-wide results and caveats: Significant though moderate, a shortening of TCRB CDR3s appeared in all four CD4+ subsets of Type 1 diabetes patients.

Expressed TCRB transcripts were sequenced, since all the RNA that had been isolated was reverse transcribed. Measured with immunoSEQ multiplex PCR; TCRdb has only the in-frame clones, and not every one. This sample carries 120,000 or so clones, about a sixth of them seen once, and the ten largest clones take roughly 2.5%. The CDR3 is 13 amino acids. Germline values: CDR1 SGHTA, CDR2 FQGNSA. Trimming took 5 bases from V and 6 from J, leaving 8 bases between them. Heparinised blood was drawn once per donor, averaging about 100 mL. Comment on this clone: The antigen remains unidentified.

The clonotype originates from a man in his thirties or forties with type 1 diabetes. The genes are TRBV7-2 and TRBJ1-6; D is unresolved. The sequenced sample consisted of central memory CD4+ T cells from blood. Here the CDR3 DNA reads TGTGCCAGCAGCACTCAACGTAATTCACCCCTCCACTTT. It is translated as CASSTQRNSPLHF.